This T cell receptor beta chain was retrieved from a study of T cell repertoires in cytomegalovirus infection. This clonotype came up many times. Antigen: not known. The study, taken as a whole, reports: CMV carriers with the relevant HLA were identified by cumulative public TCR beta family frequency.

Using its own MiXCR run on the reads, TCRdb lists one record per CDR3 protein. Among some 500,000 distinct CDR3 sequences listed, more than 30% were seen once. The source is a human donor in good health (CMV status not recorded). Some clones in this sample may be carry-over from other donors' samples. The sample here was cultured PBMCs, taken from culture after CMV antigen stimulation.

The CDR3 DNA reads TGTGCCAGCAGCGACCTAGCGGGAGGGCGGGATACGCAGTATTTT. It encodes CASSDLAGGRDTQYF. The gene calls are TRBV7-2 and TRBJ2-3; 12 bases fit TRBD2. Germline V gene sequence: CDR1 SGHTA, CDR2 FQGNSA. The V segment lost 5 bases and the J segment 6 bases; nucleotides outside the gene matches: 6. CDR3 size: 15 residues.